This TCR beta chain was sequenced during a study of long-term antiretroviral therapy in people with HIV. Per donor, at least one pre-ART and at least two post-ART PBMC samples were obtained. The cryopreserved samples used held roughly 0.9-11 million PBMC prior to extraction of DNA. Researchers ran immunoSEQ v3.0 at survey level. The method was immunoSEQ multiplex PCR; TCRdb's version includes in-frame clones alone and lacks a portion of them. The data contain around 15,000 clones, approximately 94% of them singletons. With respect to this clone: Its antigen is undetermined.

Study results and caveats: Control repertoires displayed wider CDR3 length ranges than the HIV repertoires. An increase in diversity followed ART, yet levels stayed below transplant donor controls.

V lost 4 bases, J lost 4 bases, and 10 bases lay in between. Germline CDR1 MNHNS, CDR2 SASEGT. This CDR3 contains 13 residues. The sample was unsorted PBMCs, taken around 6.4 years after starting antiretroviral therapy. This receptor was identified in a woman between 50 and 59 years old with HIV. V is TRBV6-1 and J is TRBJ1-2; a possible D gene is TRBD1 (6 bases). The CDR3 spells CASSGQVGYGYTF. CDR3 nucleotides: TGTGCCAGCAGTGGACAGGTGGGCTATGGCTACACCTTC.